Reported below is one TCR beta chain. Germline V gives CDR1 MNHNS, CDR2 SASEGT. The germline V and J ends were trimmed by 0 bases and 2 bases, with 14 bases remaining between them. The CDR3 consists of 16 residues. The sample comes from a study of blood T cell repertoires in COVID-19. Study details: The United States, Italy and Spain supplied acute and convalescent COVID-19 samples. Nucleic acid was either cDNA or gDNA, and it came from T cells, B-cell-depleted T cells, or PBMCs.

Original methodology: Nucleated cell number was recorded as an estimate derived from reference gene primer amplification. TCRdb keeps only in-frame clones here, not all; method: immunoSEQ multiplex PCR. V, J and clone size derive from that table, while D and trimming were established from the DNA sequence. Of over 50,000 clones listed, about 85% are singletons. The rearrangement joins TRBV6-1 to TRBJ2-7; D possibly corresponds to TRBD2 (6 bases). The receptor was isolated from a human donor in a cohort sampled during active COVID-19. Sample: peripheral blood. CDR3 coding DNA: TGTGCCAGCAGTGAAGCGCCCGGGGGTTGGCCCTACGAGCAGTACTTC. Translation: CASSEAPGGWPYEQYF.